The subject of this entry is one TCR beta chain. In the original workflow: Reference gene primer amplification gave nucleated cell count estimates. Method: immunoSEQ multiplex PCR; TCRdb's copy keeps in-frame clones and lacks some. V and J calls and clone size come straight from that table; D and trimming were deduced from the DNA. Found here are about 190,000 clones, roughly 78% of them singletons; the top ten hold around 2.8%. CDR1 and CDR2 from the germline V gene are SNHLY and FYNNEI. Germline trimming cut 7 bases from V and 8 bases from J; bases unmatched to any gene: 6. CDR3 length: 14 amino acids. The data originate from a study of blood T cell repertoires in COVID-19. As for the study in general: From T cells, B-cell-depleted T cells, or PBMCs came the material, which was cDNA or gDNA.

This chain connects TRBV2 to TRBJ1-4, with TRBD1 matching 11 bases. This receptor was identified in a woman aged 80 or over with active or convalescent COVID-19. Specimen: peripheral blood. The CDR3 sequence: CASTWTGGGEKLFF. CDR3 sequence (DNA): TGTGCCAGCACTTGGACAGGGGGCGGCGAAAAACTGTTTTTT.